Shown below are 9 T cell receptor beta chains from a single sample sequenced in a study of control samples from healthy donors and cancer patients. Generated by immunoSEQ multiplex PCR, the TCRdb table keeps only in-frame clones and is missing some. The sample records 100,000 to 120,000 clones, roughly 79% being singletons. Source material: blood. The receptor source for this set is a man younger than 35 in good health.

The chain couples TRBV2 to TRBJ2-2; D is unclear. Germline CDR1 SNHLY, CDR2 FYNNEI. Trimming cost V 5 bases and J 0 bases, with 4 bases left between them. CDR3 length equals 13 residues. The CDR3 DNA reads as TGTGCCAGCAGTCATTCGAACACCGGGGAGCTGTTTTTT. It translates to CASSHSNTGELFF.

The chain joins TRBV19 to TRBJ1-5, with a possible D match to TRBD1 (6 bases). Trimming cost V 1 base and J 5 bases, with 12 bases left between them. The CDR3 runs 15 residues. Per germline, CDR1 LNHDA and CDR2 SQIVND (reference sequence). Here the CDR3 reads CASSIGGGAHQPQHF. The CDR3 DNA is TGTGCCAGTAGTATAGGAGGGGGGGCACATCAGCCCCAGCATTTT. Full variable domain (outside the CDR3, taken from reference TRBV19 and TRBJ1-5): DGGITQSPKYLFRKEGQNVTLSCEQNLNHDAMYWYRQDPGQGLRLIYYSQIVNDFQKGDIAEGYSVSREKKESFPLTVTSAQKNPTAFYLCASSIGGGAHQPQHFGDGTRLSIL.

The V and J genes are TRBV6-5 and TRBJ2-3; a possible D gene is TRBD2 (5 bases). Trimming stripped 1 base from V and 6 bases from J, with 14 bases between. The CDR3 sequence is 15 residues long. CDR1 is MNHEY and CDR2 is SVGAGI in the germline V gene. CDR3: CASSYLARPRDTQYF. The CDR3 nucleotides are TGTGCCAGCAGTTACTTAGCGCGGCCCCGGGATACGCAGTATTTT.

The chain uses TRBV6-2 or TRBV6-3 and TRBJ1-3; TRBD1 might be the D (6 bases). V lost 0 bases and J 5 bases, leaving 17 bases between the germline ends. The CDR3 loop spans 17 amino acids. Germline assignment: CDR1 MNHEY and CDR2 SVGEGT. CDR3 DNA sequence: TGTGCCAGCAGTTACTCGGTTCGCGGGGGCCGACGAAACACCATATATTTT. Translated, it gives CASSYSVRGGRRNTIYF.

The V call is TRBV7-2, the J call TRBJ2-1; 10 nucleotides align to TRBD2. Unmatched junction bases numbered 7, after V lost 1 base and J lost 4 bases. This CDR3 region has 17 residues. Germline V gene sequence: CDR1 SGHTA, CDR2 FQGNSA. As DNA, the CDR3 is TGTGCCAGCAGCTTAGGTAGGGGTAGCGGGGGGTACAATGAGCAGTTCTTC. Translated, it gives CASSLGRGSGGYNEQFF. The entire variable domain, with the rest obtained from reference TRBV7-2 and TRBJ2-1, is as follows: GAGVSQSPSNKVTEKGKDVELRCDPISGHTALYWYRQSLGQGLEFLIYFQGNSAPDKSGLPSDRFSAERTGGSVSTLTIQRTQQEDSAVYLCASSLGRGSGGYNEQFFGPGTRLTVL.

The chain uses TRBV4-1 and TRBJ1-2, with 8 bases that match TRBD1. The length of the CDR3 is 13 residues. Germline CDR1 is MGHRA and CDR2 is YSYEKL. The junction had 4 bases not matched to a gene; V was cut back by 2 bases and J by 8 bases. Written as DNA, the CDR3 is TGCGCCAGCAGCCAATTACAGGGGGACGGCTACACCTTC. Amino acid sequence: CASSQLQGDGYTF.

This clone has more than one count but fewer than ten. The rearrangement joins TRBV5-1 to TRBJ1-6; 7 nucleotides agree with TRBD1. The CDR3 sequence is 14 residues long. CDR1 and CDR2 (germline): SGHRS, YFSETQ. The J segment lost 7 bases and the V segment lost 4 bases, leaving 5 bases of the junction unmatched. This CDR3 is CASSKQGGNSPLHF. In DNA, the CDR3 is TGCGCCAGCAGCAAGCAGGGGGGAAATTCACCCCTCCACTTT.

CDR3 DNA sequence: TGTGCCAGCTCACCTACTAGAGAGACCCAGTACTTC. Translating gives CASSPTRETQYF. V usage is TRBV18 and J usage is TRBJ2-5, with D tentatively TRBD2 (5 bases). Germline CDR1 KGHSH, CDR2 LQKENI. CDR3 length equals 12 residues. V dropped 3 bases and J dropped 4 bases, with 6 bases sitting between them.

This rearrangement joins TRBV7-2 to TRBJ1-6, with 8 bases lining up with TRBD1. The ends lost 1 base at V and 11 bases at J; junction bases unmatched: 7. This CDR3 contains 15 residues. Germline values: CDR1 SGHTA, CDR2 FQGNSA. The CDR3 reads CASSLVGTGGPPLHF. CDR3 nucleotide sequence: TGTGCCAGCAGCTTAGTCGGGACAGGCGGCCCACCCCTCCACTTT.